The clone carrying this TCR beta chain was seen a single time. Antigen: not known. The record originates from a study of OX40 agonist ivuxolimab in advanced cancers. Overall study results and limits: Compared with CD4+, CD8+ T cells on average had more expanded clones. Dose levels from 0.1 to 3.0 mg/kg saw CD4+ and CD8+ blood T cells expand clonally by week 6.

The data were produced by immunoSEQ multiplex PCR, yet TCRdb's version contains in-frame clones alone and is incomplete. Here the sample spans about 53,000 clones, 84% being singletons. The CDR3 totals 16 residues. CDR1 WSHSY and CDR2 SAAADI come from the germline V gene. Trimming removed 6 bases from V and 3 bases from J; junction bases left unmatched: 13. The chain employs TRBV10-2 and TRBJ2-7; 8 nucleotides match TRBD1. The clonotype comes from an adult with an advanced solid tumor such as melanoma, head and neck, liver or kidney cancer. Sample: CD4+ or CD8+ T cells sorted from blood, taken in a trial of the OX40 agonist ivuxolimab. DNA of the CDR3: TGCGCCAGCAGCCTTGCTCGGACAGGGTCCTTCTACGAGCAGTACTTC. It encodes CASSLARTGSFYEQYF.